Listed below are T cell receptor beta chains from one sample, sequenced in a study of blood T cells in healthy people across ages. A single record per CDR3 protein comes from TCRdb applying MiXCR to the 5' RACE reads. The table has about 1.1 million distinct CDR3 sequences, around two fifths seen once. Material for sequencing was blood. These receptors were collected from a man younger than 35 in good health. Each CDR3 is given with its conserved first and last residue. Each record gives: clone size, V gene, D gene, J gene, CDR3 protein, CDR3 DNA. The D gene is left open where the match is weak. Only some rows state a clone size, as once, few, many or a class for expanded clones.

few	TRBV20-1	TRBD2	TRBJ2-5	CSASGGSETQYF	TGCAGTGCTTCCGGGGGGTCGGAGACCCAGTACTTC
many	TRBV5-1	-	TRBJ2-3	CASSRDGTTTDTQYF	TGCGCCAGCAGTCGCGACGGAACGACCACAGATACGCAGTATTTT
-	TRBV4-1	-	TRBJ2-5	CASSQVRGHNNEQYF	TGCGCCAGCAGCCAAGTCAGGGGCCACAACAATGAGCAGTACTTC
-	TRBV6-2/TRBV6-3	TRBD1	TRBJ2-5	CASPPQDRTGETQYF	TGTGCCAGCCCACCACAGGACAGGACGGGAGAGACCCAGTACTTC
few	TRBV29-1	-	TRBJ1-1	CSGQKMGGATEAFF	TGCAGCGGGCAAAAAATGGGGGGGGCCACTGAAGCTTTCTTT
-	TRBV7-2	TRBD1	TRBJ2-1	CASSKREGTAESSYNGQFF	TGTGCCAGCAGCAAACGAGAGGGGACAGCCGAAAGCTCCTACAATGGGCAGTTCTTC
-	TRBV10-1	TRBD1	TRBJ2-5	CASSESWTGRSETQYF	TGCGCCAGCAGTGAGTCCTGGACAGGGCGTTCGGAGACCCAGTACTTC
-	TRBV5-6	TRBD1	TRBJ1-1	CASSWDRRTEAFF	TGTGCCAGCAGTTGGGACAGGCGAACTGAAGCTTTCTTT
-	TRBV6-5	-	TRBJ2-7	CASSYFRGTSSYNEQYF	TGTGCCAGCAGTTATTTTCGGGGGACGAGCTCCTACAATGAGCAGTACTTC
-	TRBV30	-	TRBJ2-7	CALRRLDYEQYF	TGTGCCCTTAGACGGCTAGACTACGAGCAGTACTTC
-	TRBV7-2	TRBD1	TRBJ1-5	CASSRGQMGNQPQHF	TGTGCCAGCAGCCGGGGACAGATGGGCAATCAGCCCCAGCATTTT
few	TRBV11-1	TRBD2	TRBJ2-3	CASSLWLAGTTDTQYF	TGTGCCAGCAGCTTATGGCTAGCGGGCACCACAGATACGCAGTATTTT
many	TRBV5-1	TRBD2	TRBJ2-3	CASSTLAGTSTDTQYF	TGCGCCAGCAGCACCTTAGCGGGAACAAGCACAGATACGCAGTATTTT
-	TRBV18	TRBD1	TRBJ2-2	CASSQTGDLNTGELFF	TGTGCCAGCTCGCAAACAGGGGATTTGAACACCGGGGAGCTGTTTTTT
few	TRBV7-2	-	TRBJ2-3	CASSLAAWGGTQYF	TGTGCCAGCAGCTTAGCGGCGTGGGGCGGTACGCAGTATTTT
-	TRBV12-5	-	TRBJ2-5	CASGPYGGSEETQYF	TGTGCTAGTGGTCCCTACGGGGGTTCAGAGGAGACCCAGTACTTC